This T cell receptor beta chain was observed in a study of T cell responses to AZD1222 COVID-19 vaccine. In the case of this clone: Its cognate antigen is unknown.

Data came from immunoSEQ multiplex PCR; TCRdb stores just in-frame clones and leaves some out. This sample yields tens of thousands of clones, of which around 93% are seen a single time; roughly 8% belongs to the top ten. Germline V gene data show CDR1 as SGHRS and CDR2 as YFSETQ. V lost 4 bases to trimming and J lost 2 bases, with 14 bases between them. The length of the CDR3 is 15 residues. Findings of the study overall: As reported, nearly half of all spike-specific TCRs target variant regions that are unmutated. Sampling captured repertoires only after the peak T cell response. CD4 TCRs associated with vaccination spanned spike, dominating at 160-218 and 743-854. White British people made up most donors, females outnumbered males, and clonal diversity was possibly underestimated.

This sequence originates from an adult who received the AZD1222 COVID-19 vaccine. The V and J genes are TRBV5-1 and TRBJ2-3, with D possibly TRBD1 on 6 matching bases. The sample in question was peripheral blood, obtained 28 days after the second AZD1222 dose. This CDR3 reads CASSVQGYDTDTQYF. In nucleotides, the CDR3 is TGCGCCAGCAGCGTACAGGGTTATGACACAGATACGCAGTATTTT.